The next 28 T cell receptor beta chains were all read from a single sample in a study of cytomegalovirus exposure and HLA in healthy donors. The study ran its PCR with 60 Vbeta and 13 Jbeta primers. Sequencing was performed with immunoSEQ multiplex PCR; in TCRdb, only in-frame clones are kept and a portion is missing. The sample records around 130,000 clones, more than 60% being singletons. Sequences were obtained from PBMCs. The receptors were gathered from a woman aged 18-29 years in good health and CMV-seronegative.

The V and J genes are TRBV10-3 and TRBJ2-3; D possibly corresponds to TRBD2 (6 bases). The CDR3 runs to 14 residues. V gave up 5 bases and J gave up 0 bases, with 9 bases separating them. Per germline, CDR1 ENHRY and CDR2 SYGVKD. CDR3 in DNA: TGTGCCATCAGTTCGGGAGCTAGCACAGATACGCAGTATTTT. Translated: CAISSGASTDTQYF.

The chain recombines TRBV5-1 with TRBJ2-3; D gene uncertain. Germline CDR1 and CDR2: SGHRS and YFSETQ. V lost 1 base to trimming and J lost 0 bases, with 6 bases between them. This CDR3 has 14 amino acids. Here the CDR3 DNA reads TGCGCCAGCAGCTTGCTTTCTAGCACAGATACGCAGTATTTT. Its protein is CASSLLSSTDTQYF.

Here the CDR3 DNA reads TGTGCCAGCAGCTCAACAGGGCGGGCCAGCTCCTACAATGAGCAGTTCTTC. This codes for CASSSTGRASSYNEQFF. The chain uses TRBV5-6 and TRBJ2-1, with D possibly being TRBD1 (6 bases). Trimming pared 3 bases from V and 0 bases from J, leaving 16 bases between. The CDR3 spans 17 residues. Germline CDR1 is SGHDT and CDR2 is YYEEEE.

The V call is TRBV5-1, the J call TRBJ2-3; D gene uncertain. Trimming took 5 bases from V and 0 from J, leaving 7 bases between them. The CDR3 runs to 13 residues. CDR1 and CDR2 from the germline V gene are SGHRS and YFSETQ. In nucleotides, the CDR3 is TGCGCCAGCAGACTCGGGAGCACAGATACGCAGTATTTT. Encoded protein: CASRLGSTDTQYF.

The J gene is TRBJ1-1, the V gene TRBV19; D ambiguous. Trimming left V 9 bases short and J 0 bases short, with 23 bases between. There are 17 residues in the CDR3. The germline V gene has CDR1 LNHDA and CDR2 SQIVND (reference sequence). DNA of the CDR3: TGTGCCAGCCTCCGCCCCGGCAGTGAGGAGGTGAACACTGAAGCTTTCTTT. Translation: CASLRPGSEEVNTEAFF.

The chain joins TRBV7-9 to TRBJ2-1; perhaps TRBD2 as D (5 bases). The CDR3 length is 12 residues. V was pared by 5 bases and J by 7 bases, with 9 bases between. Germline assignment: CDR1 SEHNR and CDR2 FQNEAQ (reference sequence). CDR3 loop: CASSPLVNEQFF. For the CDR3, the DNA is TGTGCCAGCAGCCCACTAGTTAATGAGCAGTTCTTC. The complete variable domain, with remaining parts taken from reference TRBV7-9 and TRBJ2-1, reads DTGVSQNPRHKITKRGQNVTFRCDPISEHNRLYWYRQTLGQGPEFLTYFQNEAQLEKSRLLSDRFSAERPKGSFSTLEIQRTEQGDSAMYLCASSPLVNEQFFGPGTRLTVL.

This clone was counted between two and nine times. The CDR3 sequence: CASSLDRAIYEQYF. CDR3 coding DNA: TGCGCCAGCAGCTTGGACAGGGCCATCTACGAGCAGTACTTC. The rearrangement joins TRBV5-1 to TRBJ2-7; possibly TRBD1 for D (6 bases). This CDR3 is built from 14 residues. Trimming removed 0 bases from V and 3 bases from J, with 10 bases in between. Looked up from germline, CDR1 is SGHRS and CDR2 is YFSETQ.

The V call is TRBV19, the J call TRBJ1-5; D gene unclear. Germline CDR1 LNHDA, CDR2 SQIVND (reference sequence). V lost 7 bases to trimming and J lost 5 bases, with 15 bases between them. The length of the CDR3 is 14 residues. The CDR3: CASNNRETYQPQHF. In DNA form, the CDR3 reads TGTGCCAGTAATAACAGAGAAACTTATCAGCCCCAGCATTTT.

J is TRBJ1-2 and V is TRBV30; no reliable D call. Germline V lookup: CDR1 GTSNPN, CDR2 SVGIG (reference sequence). The length of the CDR3 is 13 residues. With 2 bases removed from V and 9 bases from J, the gap between germline ends came to 16 bases. The CDR3 protein is CAWSTQRLDRYTF. In nucleotides, the CDR3 is TGTGCCTGGAGTACCCAAAGACTCGATCGCTACACCTTC. The whole variable domain, filled in from reference TRBV30 and TRBJ1-2, reads SQTIHQWPATLVQPVGSPLSLECTVEGTSNPNLYWYRQAAGRGLQLLFYSVGIGQISSEVPQNLSASRPQDRQFILSSKKLLLSDSGFYLCAWSTQRLDRYTFGSGTRLTVV.

The rearrangement joins TRBV30 to TRBJ1-2; a possible D gene is TRBD1 (5 bases). The germline CDR1 and CDR2 sequences are GTSNPN and SVGIG (reference sequence). The CDR3 loop spans 13 amino acids. V was pared by 3 bases and J by 8 bases, with 16 bases between. The CDR3 region has the DNA TGTGCCTGGAGGTCAGGGAACTTTCACGGCTACACCTTC. This codes for CAWRSGNFHGYTF.

This chain uses TRBV27 with TRBJ2-3; D unresolved. Per germline, CDR1 MNHEY and CDR2 SMNVEV (reference sequence). The CDR3 length is 14 residues. Trimming cost V 5 bases and J 0 bases, with 9 bases left between them. The CDR3 nucleotides are TGTGCCAGCAGTCCCCAGACTAGCACAGATACGCAGTATTTT. Amino acids: CASSPQTSTDTQYF.

This rearrangement joins TRBV5-4 to TRBJ1-1; D remains ambiguous. The CDR3 consists of 15 residues. Germline-derived CDR1 and CDR2 are SGHNT and YYREEE (reference sequence). V lost 4 bases and J lost 3, with 16 bases in between. The CDR3 nucleotides read TGTGCCAGCAGCCCTCGAGCGGGGAAAGACACTGAAGCTTTCTTT. This sequence encodes CASSPRAGKDTEAFF.

The chain joins TRBV30 to TRBJ1-6, with D maybe TRBD1 (5 bases). Germline lookup yields CDR1 GTSNPN and CDR2 SVGIG (reference sequence). This CDR3 is built from 15 residues. With 2 bases removed from V and 0 bases from J, the gap between germline ends came to 8 bases. The chain's CDR3 is CAWSRQSSYNSPLHF. CDR3 sequence (DNA): TGTGCCTGGAGTCGACAGAGCTCCTATAATTCACCCCTCCACTTT.

The chain is built from TRBV25-1 and TRBJ1-2; D is unclear. The CDR3 has 13 amino acids. V was clipped by 4 bases and J by 6 bases, with 12 bases between them. Germline CDR1 MGHDK, CDR2 SYGVNS. The CDR3 region is CASSAVASHGYTF. CDR3 bases: TGTGCCAGCAGTGCGGTAGCCAGCCATGGCTACACCTTC.

This chain connects TRBV6-5 to TRBJ1-1; D is perhaps TRBD1 (5 bases). The CDR3 runs to 13 residues. The V end was cut by 2 bases, the J end by 5 bases, with 9 bases between. Per the germline V gene, CDR1 is MNHEY and CDR2 is SVGAGI. The chain's CDR3 is CASSYGGITEAFF. CDR3 nucleotide sequence: TGTGCCAGCAGTTACGGGGGGATAACTGAAGCTTTCTTT.

The chain employs TRBV6-6 and TRBJ1-1, with D tentatively TRBD1 (5 bases). CDR3 length: 15 amino acids. Trimming removed 1 base from V and 3 bases from J, with 12 bases in between. CDR1 MNHNY and CDR2 SVGAGI come from the germline V gene (reference sequence). CDR3 nucleotide sequence: TGTGCCAGCAGTTACTACGCGGGGGGGGACACTGAAGCTTTCTTT. Translating it yields CASSYYAGGDTEAFF.

This chain connects TRBV4-1 to TRBJ2-2; D uncertain. Trimming cost V 4 bases and J 5 bases, with 8 bases left between them. The CDR3 covers 13 residues. The V gene's germline CDR1 is MGHRA and CDR2 YSYEKL. CDR3 coding DNA: TGCGCCAGCAGCCGGGCTCGGACCGGGGAGCTGTTTTTT. Its protein product is CASSRARTGELFF.

Comments on this clone: The germline gene is not matched at one end of the junction; a read error may be the cause. The gene calls are TRBV7-9 and TRBJ1-1, with D possibly being TRBD1 (6 bases). Germline V gene lookup returns CDR1 SEHNR and CDR2 FQNEAQ (reference sequence). The CDR3 has 15 amino acids. CDR3 in DNA: TGTGCCAGCAGTTTAGACGGACAGCCGAACACTGAAGCTTTCTTT. Translated, it gives CASSLDGQPNTEAFF.

The chain uses TRBV7-8 and TRBJ2-3; 10 bases fit TRBD1. The germline V gene encodes CDR1 SGHVS and CDR2 FQNEAQ. Trimming at V came to 5 bases and at J to 4 bases, leaving 6 bases not matched to a gene. The CDR3 extends over 15 amino acids. The CDR3 DNA reads as TGTGCCAGCAGCCTGAGACAGGGGGCTTCAGATACGCAGTATTTT. Encoded protein: CASSLRQGASDTQYF.

The J gene is TRBJ1-5, the V gene TRBV2; no clear D gene. The germline CDR1 and CDR2 sequences are SNHLY and FYNNEI. V was pared by 6 bases and J by 4 bases, with 13 bases between. The CDR3 loop spans 14 amino acids. CDR3 DNA: TGTGCCAGCAGGTACTCCATTGCGAATCAGCCCCAGCATTTT. It specifies CASRYSIANQPQHF.

The chain carries TRBV7-8 and TRBJ2-3; D is undetermined. Germline CDR1 reads SGHVS; CDR2 reads FQNEAQ. The V gene lost 4 bases and the J gene lost 6 bases, with 2 bases spanning the gap. CDR3 length: 10 residues. This chain's CDR3 is CASSSDTQYF. The CDR3 DNA is TGTGCCAGCAGCTCGGATACGCAGTATTTT.

This CDR3 is CASSREGGPHTF. The CDR3 DNA is TGTGCCAGCAGTCGTGAGGGGGGGCCCCACACCTTC. This chain links TRBV6-6 with TRBJ1-2, with a possible D match to TRBD1 (6 bases). The CDR3 loop spans 12 amino acids. Trimming shortened V by 5 bases and J by 12 bases, and 16 bases separated the two germline ends. Germline-derived CDR1 and CDR2 are MNHNY and SVGAGI (reference sequence).

V usage is TRBV6-1 and J usage is TRBJ1-1, with D unclear. The CDR3 consists of 13 residues. The germline V gene encodes CDR1 MNHNS and CDR2 SASEGT. Trimming took off 1 base at V and 3 bases at J, with 6 bases between the two ends. The CDR3 coding sequence is TGTGCCAGCAGTGAAGGGCAGTACACTGAAGCTTTCTTT. This encodes CASSEGQYTEAFF.

Comment on this clone: The sample carries other DNA sequences with the same CDR3. J is TRBJ2-1 and V is TRBV14, with D unclear. V was cut by 4 bases and J by 4 bases, with 5 bases left in between. CDR3 length equals 12 residues. Germline CDR1 SGHDN, CDR2 FVKESK. In DNA, the CDR3 is TGTGCCAGCAGCCCGACTTACAATGAGCAGTTCTTC. Translating gives CASSPTYNEQFF.

The rearrangement links TRBV4-2 to TRBJ2-7; TRBD2 might be the D (5 bases). The CDR3 is 16 amino acids. Germline-derived CDR1 and CDR2 are LGHNA and YNFKEQ. The V end was cut by 0 bases, the J end by 2 bases, with 14 bases between. The CDR3 here is CASSQEVVRDPYEQYF. The CDR3 DNA sequence: TGTGCCAGCAGCCAAGAAGTCGTCCGGGATCCCTACGAGCAGTACTTC.

The chain has TRBV6-5 and TRBJ1-5; D unclear. The germline V and J ends were trimmed by 6 bases and 0 bases, with 12 bases remaining between them. Germline loops: CDR1 MNHEY, CDR2 SVGAGI. This CDR3 comprises 15 residues. The CDR3 region is CASSPDTYSNQPQHF. The CDR3 DNA reads as TGTGCCAGCAGCCCAGACACTTATAGCAATCAGCCCCAGCATTTT.

This clone has just a few counts. The chain links TRBV5-3 to TRBJ1-1; possible D gene TRBD1, 6 bases. TRBV5-3 is reported as an ORF; its role is uncertain. V lost 9 bases, J lost 4 bases, and 10 bases lay in between. The CDR3 sequence is 11 residues long. CDR3 nucleotide sequence: TGTGCCAAAGGGGGGGGCACTGAAGCTTTCTTT. Protein product: CAKGGGTEAFF.

The chain recombines TRBV14 with TRBJ2-1; 7 nucleotides match TRBD2. The germline V gene encodes CDR1 SGHDN and CDR2 FVKESK. CDR3 size: 16 residues. The J segment lost 4 bases and the V segment lost 1 base, leaving 7 bases of the junction unmatched. Here the CDR3 reads CASSQVAGVNYNEQFF. The CDR3 nucleotides read TGTGCCAGCAGCCAAGTCGCGGGAGTTAATTACAATGAGCAGTTCTTC.